The clone carrying this T cell receptor beta chain came up many times. Its antigen is unidentified. Researchers tagged individual cDNA molecules with unique molecular identifiers. MiXCR, applied by TCRdb to the 5' RACE reads, yields one record per CDR3 protein. This sample carries roughly 30,000 distinct CDR3 sequences, about 6% of them seen once, and the ten largest clones take approximately 35%. V lost 3 bases, J lost 2 bases, and 4 bases stayed unmatched. The germline V gene has CDR1 MGHRA and CDR2 YSYEKL. This CDR3 region has 18 residues. This record comes from a study of early T cells in non-severe SARS-CoV-2 infection. The wider study: Sequencing of unsorted whole blood was done on bulk RNA, leaving chains unpaired.

Study results and caveats: A preference for anti-spike CD8 responses marked VDJdb matching, which missed private and CD4 specificities.

Sequenced here: whole blood, sampled at baseline. The rearrangement uses TRBV4-1 and TRBJ2-1, with 16 bases fitting TRBD2. This sequence originates from an adult who was a healthcare worker with PCR-confirmed SARS-CoV-2 infection or an uninfected control (not recorded which). CDR3 amino acids: CASSQGLAGGPAYNEQFF. Here the CDR3 DNA reads TGCGCCAGCAGCCAGGGACTAGCGGGGGGGCCGGCCTACAATGAGCAGTTCTTC.